This note documents a single T cell receptor (beta chain) sequence. The source of the sample is a study of technical replicates of blood from four donors. Libraries were prepared by immunoSEQ multiplex PCR; TCRdb keeps only in-frame clonotypes and omits some of them. The table includes 8,700 or so clones, 90% to 95% detected once. Sequencing was performed on PBMCs. The TCR sequence derives from a human donor in good health.

In DNA, the CDR3 is TGCGCCAGCAGCTTGGACGGGATGAGCTCCTACGAGCAGTACTTC. The encoded protein is CASSLDGMSSYEQYF. The chain uses TRBV5-1 and TRBJ2-7, with a weak D call TRBD2 (5 bases). Trimming stripped 0 bases from V and 0 bases from J, with 10 bases between. Germline CDR1 SGHRS, CDR2 YFSETQ. This CDR3 contains 15 residues. Supplemented by reference TRBV5-1 and TRBJ2-7, the full variable domain reads KAGVTQTPRYLIKTRGQQVTLSCSPISGHRSVSWYQQTPGQGLQFLFEYFSETQRNKGNFPGRFSGRQFSNSRSEMNVSTLELGDSALYLCASSLDGMSSYEQYFGPGTRLTVT.